One and the same sample provided the 24 T cell receptor beta chains below, sequenced in a study of cytomegalovirus exposure and HLA in healthy donors. Vbeta (60) and Jbeta (13) primers were used in the PCR. Sequenced by immunoSEQ multiplex PCR; TCRdb stores in-frame clones only, minus some. The sample's table shows around 64,000 clones. What was sequenced was PBMCs. The receptors originated from a female donor in good health and CMV-seropositive.

The rearrangement joins TRBV19 to TRBJ2-7, with D possibly TRBD1 on 5 matching bases. The CDR3 runs 14 residues. The V end lost 3 bases, the J end lost 1 base, and 10 bases lay between the germline ends. Germline CDR1 reads LNHDA; CDR2 reads SQIVND (reference sequence). In DNA form, the CDR3 reads TGTGCCAGTAGTATTGGGGCAGGGTCCTACGAGCAGTACTTC. It specifies CASSIGAGSYEQYF. Complete variable domain (other parts from reference TRBV19 and TRBJ2-7): DGGITQSPKYLFRKEGQNVTLSCEQNLNHDAMYWYRQDPGQGLRLIYYSQIVNDFQKGDIAEGYSVSREKKESFPLTVTSAQKNPTAFYLCASSIGAGSYEQYFGPGTRLTVT.

The J gene is TRBJ2-7, the V gene TRBV28; maybe TRBD1 (5 bases). CDR3 length: 13 residues. V was cut by 3 bases and J by 3 bases, with 9 bases left in between. CDR1 is MDHEN and CDR2 is SYDVKM in the germline V gene. CDR3 bases: TGTGCCAGCAGTTTGGGGCTCGACTACGAGCAGTACTTC. It is translated as CASSLGLDYEQYF.

V is TRBV25-1 and J is TRBJ2-7; TRBD2 matches at 7 bases. The V segment lost 4 bases and the J segment 5 bases; nucleotides outside the gene matches: 5. CDR1 and CDR2 from the germline V gene are MGHDK and SYGVNS. This CDR3 comprises 13 residues. Here the CDR3 DNA reads TGTGCCAGCAGTGCTTTTACTAGCGACGAGCAGTACTTC. Translating it yields CASSAFTSDEQYF.

CDR3 in amino acids: CASSASAGLSTDTQYF. The CDR3 nucleotides are TGTGCCAGCAGTGCCTCAGCGGGGTTAAGCACAGATACGCAGTATTTT. V usage is TRBV6-4 and J usage is TRBJ2-3; 7 bases are a match to TRBD2. CDR1 MRHNA and CDR2 SNTAGT come from the germline V gene. V trimming: 4 bases; J trimming: 0 bases; junction bases outside the gene matches: 7. The CDR3 consists of 16 residues.

This chain uses TRBV7-6 with TRBJ1-4; 9 bases fit TRBD1. Trimming cost V 5 bases and J 8 bases; bases outside gene matches: 6. CDR3 length: 14 amino acids. Germline loops: CDR1 SGHVS, CDR2 FNYEAQ. CDR3 loop: CASSPWDRDEKLFF. In DNA, the CDR3 is TGTGCCAGCAGCCCTTGGGACAGGGACGAAAAACTGTTTTTT.

The chain combines TRBV29-1 with TRBJ2-5; D is unclear. This CDR3 has 15 amino acids. V lost 7 bases, J lost 2 bases, and 20 bases lay in between. The V gene's germline CDR1 is SQVTM and CDR2 ANQGSEA. The CDR3 loop is CSAEKAASKQETQYF. CDR3 bases: TGCAGCGCCGAGAAGGCGGCAAGTAAACAAGAGACCCAGTACTTC.

V gene TRBV4-2 combines with J gene TRBJ2-3; 7 bases agree with TRBD1. The CDR3 sequence is 16 residues long. Germline V lookup: CDR1 LGHNA, CDR2 YNFKEQ. Unmatched junction bases numbered 10, after V lost 3 bases and J lost 4 bases. The CDR3 loop reads CASSHGPGQVADTQYF. The CDR3 DNA reads TGTGCCAGCAGCCATGGGCCAGGACAGGTGGCAGATACGCAGTATTTT.

The chain links TRBV9 to TRBJ1-1; D not resolved. The germline V gene encodes CDR1 SGDLS and CDR2 YYNGEE. The CDR3 extends over 13 amino acids. Trimming stripped 5 bases from V and 5 bases from J, with 13 bases between. The CDR3: CASRPFEWTEAFF. The CDR3 DNA reads as TGTGCCAGCAGGCCTTTTGAGTGGACTGAAGCTTTCTTT.

The chain couples TRBV7-9 to TRBJ2-7; tentative D call: TRBD1 (5 bases). The V gene lost 6 bases and the J gene lost 2 bases, with 14 bases spanning the gap. Germline CDR1 SEHNR, CDR2 FQNEAQ (reference sequence). CDR3 length: 14 amino acids. The CDR3 bases are TGTGCCAGCAGTCACGGACAAAAAGCCTACGAGCAGTACTTC. Translated, it gives CASSHGQKAYEQYF.

The rearrangement links TRBV5-6 to TRBJ2-2; 11 bases match TRBD2. CDR3 length: 16 residues. The ends lost 6 bases at V and 8 bases at J; junction bases unmatched: 12. CDR1 and CDR2 (germline): SGHDT, YYEEEE. The CDR3 DNA reads as TGTGCCAGCACCCCGGCCCCTAGCGGGGGGCCGGGGGAGCTGTTTTTT. It yields the protein CASTPAPSGGPGELFF.

The chain uses TRBV19 and TRBJ2-2, with 12 bases that match TRBD1. The CDR3 length is 18 residues. Germline V gene sequence: CDR1 LNHDA, CDR2 SQIVND (reference sequence). The J segment lost 7 bases and the V segment lost 6 bases, leaving 15 bases of the junction unmatched. CDR3 sequence reads: CASSRRSGTGGLGGELFF. The CDR3 coding sequence is TGTGCCAGTAGCCGTCGATCGGGGACAGGGGGCTTGGGCGGGGAGCTGTTTTTT.

The J gene is TRBJ2-1, the V gene TRBV9, with TRBD2 identical over 9 bases. After removal of 4 bases from V and 8 bases from J, the junction contained 10 bases not matched to a gene. Germline CDR1 SGDLS, CDR2 YYNGEE. The CDR3 has 15 residues. The CDR3 spells CASSREREATYEQFF. CDR3 nucleotides: TGTGCCAGCAGCCGAGAGCGGGAGGCTACGTATGAGCAGTTCTTC.

The chain's CDR3 is CAFRQGAFQPQHF. The CDR3 nucleotides are TGTGCCTTCAGACAGGGGGCCTTTCAGCCCCAGCATTTT. This chain uses TRBV30 with TRBJ1-5, with 10 bases aligning to TRBD1. Per the germline V gene, CDR1 is GTSNPN and CDR2 is SVGIG (reference sequence). This CDR3 spans 13 amino acids. Trimming at V came to 7 bases and at J to 6 bases, leaving 6 bases not matched to a gene.

The CDR3, as DNA: TGTGCCAGCAGTCCAAACATGGCCGGGGAGCTGTTTTTT. It translates to CASSPNMAGELFF. The chain is built from TRBV7-2 and TRBJ2-2; no definite D call. Germline CDR1 SGHTA, CDR2 FQGNSA. Trimming removed 6 bases from V and 6 bases from J, with 11 bases in between. CDR3 length equals 13 residues. Together with reference TRBV7-2 and TRBJ2-2, the CDR3 gives the full variable domain: GAGVSQSPSNKVTEKGKDVELRCDPISGHTALYWYRQSLGQGLEFLIYFQGNSAPDKSGLPSDRFSAERTGGSVSTLTIQRTQQEDSAVYLCASSPNMAGELFFGEGSRLTVL.

The chain is built from TRBV4-3 and TRBJ2-1; 8 bases align to TRBD1. The CDR3 consists of 17 residues. The J segment lost 8 bases and the V segment lost 3 bases, leaving 15 bases of the junction unmatched. Looked up from germline, CDR1 is LGHNA and CDR2 is YSLEER. CDR3: CASSHALRGPGVDEQFF. The DNA of the CDR3 is TGCGCCAGCAGCCACGCACTCAGGGGGCCGGGGGTCGATGAGCAGTTCTTC.

The chain joins TRBV11-2 to TRBJ2-1, with D maybe TRBD2 (6 bases). The CDR3 length is 14 residues. Germline V gives CDR1 SGHAT, CDR2 FQNNGV. The V end lost 0 bases, the J end lost 10 bases, and 13 bases lay between the germline ends. The CDR3: CASSLERGPREQFF. CDR3 sequence (DNA): TGTGCCAGCAGCTTAGAGCGGGGCCCAAGGGAGCAGTTCTTC.

The rearrangement links TRBV4-1 to TRBJ2-7, with a possible D match to TRBD1 (5 bases). V gave up 0 bases and J gave up 0 bases, with 6 bases separating them. This CDR3 region has 14 residues. Germline CDR1 reads MGHRA; CDR2 reads YSYEKL. For the CDR3, the DNA is TGCGCCAGCAGCCAAGACAGGGCCTCCTACGAGCAGTACTTC. It is translated as CASSQDRASYEQYF.

V gene TRBV5-1 combines with J gene TRBJ2-7; 10 nucleotides match TRBD1. Germline V gene sequence: CDR1 SGHRS, CDR2 YFSETQ. The ends lost 4 bases at V and 2 bases at J; junction bases unmatched: 9. There are 16 residues in the CDR3. Written as DNA, the CDR3 is TGCGCCAGCAGCATAGAAATGACAGGGGGCCCCTACGAGCAGTACTTC. It is translated as CASSIEMTGGPYEQYF.

This chain connects TRBV27 to TRBJ1-1, with D unclear. The CDR3 contains 14 residues. V lost 2 bases, J lost 1 base, and 8 bases lay in between. Germline V gene lookup returns CDR1 MNHEY and CDR2 SMNVEV (reference sequence). CDR3 bases: TGTGCCAGCAGTTTACACGGTCAGAACACTGAAGCTTTCTTT. Translating gives CASSLHGQNTEAFF.

V and J are TRBV7-2 and TRBJ1-2, with D uncertain. V lost 5 bases and J 8 bases, leaving 18 bases between the germline ends. The germline gives CDR1 SGHTA, CDR2 FQGNSA. This CDR3 spans 14 amino acids. As DNA, the CDR3 is TGTGCCAGCAGCCCAAAGTCGGGGTCCGACGGCTACACCTTC. Encoded protein: CASSPKSGSDGYTF.

The DNA of the CDR3 is TGTGCCAGCTCCGACGGGGTCCAGAACTATGGCTACACCTTC. Residues: CASSDGVQNYGYTF. The chain is built from TRBV18 and TRBJ1-2, with D uncertain. Looked up from germline, CDR1 is KGHSH and CDR2 is LQKENI. V shed 6 bases and J shed 2 bases, with 13 bases lying between them. This CDR3 contains 14 residues.

The rearrangement uses TRBV25-1 and TRBJ1-2; unclear D gene. Germline V gene sequence: CDR1 MGHDK, CDR2 SYGVNS. CDR3 length: 11 residues. V lost 2 bases, J lost 8 bases, and 6 bases lay in between. CDR3 amino acids: CASSEGGGYTF. The CDR3 nucleotides read TGTGCCAGCAGTGAAGGCGGCGGCTACACCTTC.

CDR3 DNA sequence: TGTGCCAGCAGCGCCACTAGCGGGAGTCAGCATGAGCAGTTCTTC. Translation gives CASSATSGSQHEQFF. The chain has TRBV9 and TRBJ2-1, with 11 bases identical to TRBD2. The CDR3 has 15 amino acids. V lost 3 bases and J lost 8; bases outside the gene matches: 7. Germline V gene sequence: CDR1 SGDLS, CDR2 YYNGEE.

This sequence joins TRBV18 and TRBJ2-7; 8 positions agree with TRBD1. CDR3 length: 14 amino acids. The trim removed 3 bases at V and 1 base at J, leaving 2 bases unmatched. Germline CDR1 and CDR2: KGHSH and LQKENI. CDR3 in DNA: TGTGCCAGCTCACCGGGACAGGAGTCCTACGAGCAGTACTTC. This encodes CASSPGQESYEQYF.